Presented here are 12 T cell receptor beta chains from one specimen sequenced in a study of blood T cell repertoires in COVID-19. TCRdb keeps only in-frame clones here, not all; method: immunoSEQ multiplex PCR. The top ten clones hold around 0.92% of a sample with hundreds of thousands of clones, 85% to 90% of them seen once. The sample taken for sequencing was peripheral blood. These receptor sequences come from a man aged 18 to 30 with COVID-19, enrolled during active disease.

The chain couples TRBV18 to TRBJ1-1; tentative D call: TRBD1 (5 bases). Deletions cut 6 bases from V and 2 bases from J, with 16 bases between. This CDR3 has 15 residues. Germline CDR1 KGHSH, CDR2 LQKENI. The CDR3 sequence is CASSNVGGDNTEAFF. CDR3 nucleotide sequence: TGTGCCAGCTCCAACGTGGGGGGAGATAACACTGAAGCTTTCTTT.

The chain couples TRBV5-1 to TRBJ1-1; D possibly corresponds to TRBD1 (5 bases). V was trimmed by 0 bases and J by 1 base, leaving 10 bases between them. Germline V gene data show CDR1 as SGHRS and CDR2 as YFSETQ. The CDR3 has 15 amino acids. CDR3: CASSLAPRENTEAFF. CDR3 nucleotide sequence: TGCGCCAGCAGCTTGGCACCCAGGGAGAACACTGAAGCTTTCTTT.

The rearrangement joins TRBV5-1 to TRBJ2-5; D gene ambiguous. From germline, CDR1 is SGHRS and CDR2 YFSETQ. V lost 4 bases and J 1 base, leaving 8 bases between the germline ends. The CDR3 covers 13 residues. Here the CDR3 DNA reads TGCGCCAGCAGCACAACCCCCCAAGAGACCCAGTACTTC. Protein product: CASSTTPQETQYF. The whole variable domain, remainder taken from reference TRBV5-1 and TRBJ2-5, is KAGVTQTPRYLIKTRGQQVTLSCSPISGHRSVSWYQQTPGQGLQFLFEYFSETQRNKGNFPGRFSGRQFSNSRSEMNVSTLELGDSALYLCASSTTPQETQYFGPGTRLLVL.

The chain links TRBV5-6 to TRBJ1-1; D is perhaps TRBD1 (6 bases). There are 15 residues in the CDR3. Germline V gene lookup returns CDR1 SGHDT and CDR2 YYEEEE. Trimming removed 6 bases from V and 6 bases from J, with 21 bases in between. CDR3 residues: CASTWGTKGGAEAFF. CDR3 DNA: TGTGCCAGCACCTGGGGGACAAAAGGTGGGGCTGAAGCTTTCTTT. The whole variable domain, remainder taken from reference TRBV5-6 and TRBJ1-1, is DAGVTQSPTHLIKTRGQQVTLRCSPKSGHDTVSWYQQALGQGPQFIFQYYEEEERQRGNFPDRFSGHQFPNYSSELNVNALLLGDSALYLCASTWGTKGGAEAFFGQGTRLTVV.

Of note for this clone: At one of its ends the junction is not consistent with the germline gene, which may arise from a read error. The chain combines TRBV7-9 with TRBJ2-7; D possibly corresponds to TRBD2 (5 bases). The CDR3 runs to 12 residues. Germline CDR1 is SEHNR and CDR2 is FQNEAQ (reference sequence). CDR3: CASSTPHRGFNF. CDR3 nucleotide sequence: TGTGCCAGCAGCACCCCCCACAGAGGGTTCAACTTC.

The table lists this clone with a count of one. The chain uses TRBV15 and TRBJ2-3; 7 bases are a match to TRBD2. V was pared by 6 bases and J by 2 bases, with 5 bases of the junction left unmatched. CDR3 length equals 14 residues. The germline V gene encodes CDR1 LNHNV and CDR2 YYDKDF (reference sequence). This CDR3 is CATRTTSHTDTQYF. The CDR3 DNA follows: TGTGCCACCAGAACGACTAGCCACACAGATACGCAGTATTTT.

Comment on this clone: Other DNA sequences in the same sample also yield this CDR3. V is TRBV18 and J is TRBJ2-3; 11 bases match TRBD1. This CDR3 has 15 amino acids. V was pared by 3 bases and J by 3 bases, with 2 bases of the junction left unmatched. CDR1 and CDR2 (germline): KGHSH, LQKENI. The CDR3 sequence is CASSPGQGGTDTQYF. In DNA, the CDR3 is TGTGCCAGCTCACCGGGACAGGGGGGAACAGATACGCAGTATTTT.

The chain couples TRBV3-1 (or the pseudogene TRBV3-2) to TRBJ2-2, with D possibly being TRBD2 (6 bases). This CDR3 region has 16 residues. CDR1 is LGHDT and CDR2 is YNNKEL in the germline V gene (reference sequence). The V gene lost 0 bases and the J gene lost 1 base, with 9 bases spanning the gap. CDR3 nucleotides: TGTGCCAGCAGCCAAGATCGGCGGGGGAACACCGGGGAGCTGTTTTTT. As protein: CASSQDRRGNTGELFF.

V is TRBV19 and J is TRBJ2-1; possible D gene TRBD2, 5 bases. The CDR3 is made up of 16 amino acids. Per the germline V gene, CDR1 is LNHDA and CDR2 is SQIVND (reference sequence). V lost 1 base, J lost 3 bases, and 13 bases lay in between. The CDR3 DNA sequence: TGTGCCAGTAGTATAGGCGGACTTGCCCTCTACAATGAGCAGTTCTTC. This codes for CASSIGGLALYNEQFF.

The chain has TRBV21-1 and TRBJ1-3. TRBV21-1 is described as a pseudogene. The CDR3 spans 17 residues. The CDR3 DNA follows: TGTGCCAGCAGCAATGGCCGGGGGATCTCTCCTCGAAACACCATATATTTT. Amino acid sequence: CASSNGRGISPRNTIYF.

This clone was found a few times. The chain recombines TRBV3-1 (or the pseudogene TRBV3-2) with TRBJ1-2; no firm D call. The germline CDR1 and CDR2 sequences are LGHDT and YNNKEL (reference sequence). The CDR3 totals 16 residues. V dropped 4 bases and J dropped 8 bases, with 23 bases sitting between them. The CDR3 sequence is CASSPQPLGRGSGYTF. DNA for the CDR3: TGTGCCAGCAGCCCCCAGCCGCTGGGGAGAGGCAGCGGCTACACCTTC.

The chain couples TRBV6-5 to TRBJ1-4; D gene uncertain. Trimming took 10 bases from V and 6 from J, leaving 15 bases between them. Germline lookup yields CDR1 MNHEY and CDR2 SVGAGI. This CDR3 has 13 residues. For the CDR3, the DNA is TGTGCCACGCACGGAGGACGATATGAAAAACTGTTTTTT. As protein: CATHGGRYEKLFF.